This entry concerns a single T cell receptor (beta chain). Its antigen is not known. Incorporated into the TCR beta cDNA libraries were unique molecular identifiers, which served to reduce PCR and sequencing biases. TCRdb redid the calling of the PCR reads with MiXCR, one entry per CDR3 protein. This sample yields hundreds of thousands of distinct CDR3 sequences, of which less than 35% are seen a single time; around an eighth belongs to the top ten. The entry originates in a study of post-analysis software for immune sequencing data. The study, taken as a whole, reports: Among multiple sclerosis patients, normalized Chao1 diversity was significantly below that of controls. Included in a set of roughly five TRBV segments more frequent in patients than controls were TRBV5-6, TRBV5-1 and TRBV20-1.

Looked up from germline, CDR1 is SGHAT and CDR2 is FQNNGV. CDR3 length equals 13 residues. Deletions cut 5 bases from V and 10 bases from J, with 18 bases between. The sequence was collected from a girl between 10 and 17 years old with multiple sclerosis. Sequencing was carried out using blood. The J gene is TRBJ2-7, the V gene TRBV11-2; perhaps TRBD2 as D (5 bases). The CDR3 here is CASSRGRAEAQYF. Here the CDR3 DNA reads TGTGCCAGCAGCCGAGGGCGGGCAGAGGCCCAGTACTTC.